This is a list of T cell receptor beta chains from one sample in a study of blood T cell repertoires in COVID-19. Assay used: immunoSEQ multiplex PCR; TCRdb lists only in-frame clones, some missing. The sample includes approximately 90,000 clones, approximately 80% of them seen just once. Sample: peripheral blood. These receptors all stem from an elderly woman with acute or convalescent COVID-19. CDR3s include the opening cysteine and the closing phenylalanine or tryptophan. The D gene is left open where the match is weak. Size values are once, few and many counts, or a class for expanded clones, and some rows have none.

j_call,d_call,clone_size,v_call,cdr3_length,cdr3_aa,cdr3_nt
TRBJ2-1,NA,NA,TRBV6-1,16,CASSEAITVAYNEQFF,TGTGCCAGCAGTGAAGCGATAACAGTTGCCTACAATGAGCAGTTCTTC
TRBJ2-7,TRBD1,NA,TRBV18,13,CASSLGQSYEQYF,TGTGCCAGCTCATTGGGACAGTCCTACGAGCAGTACTTC
TRBJ1-4,TRBD1,NA,TRBV2,14,CASLPGTATEKLFF,TGTGCCAGCTTACCCGGGACAGCGACCGAAAAACTGTTTTTT
TRBJ2-7,TRBD1,NA,TRBV14,17,CASSQGTGGAIRYEQYF,TGTGCCAGCAGCCAAGGGACAGGGGGCGCTATCCGTTACGAGCAGTACTTC
TRBJ2-2,NA,NA,TRBV2,15,CASSEFGGVTGELFF,TGTGCCAGCAGTGAATTTGGCGGAGTCACCGGGGAGCTGTTTTTT
TRBJ1-1,NA,NA,TRBV10-3,14,CAISEQGMNTEAFF,TGTGCCATCAGTGAGCAGGGGATGAACACTGAAGCTTTCTTT
TRBJ1-6,NA,NA,TRBV18,14,CASSQGRGASPLHF,TGTGCCAGCTCACAGGGTAGGGGCGCTTCACCCCTCCACTTT
TRBJ2-1,TRBD2,NA,TRBV29-1,14,CSVGSGGLRNEQFF,TGCAGCGTGGGTAGCGGGGGGCTCCGGAATGAGCAGTTCTTC
TRBJ1-2,TRBD1,NA,TRBV15,14,CATSRGDRGRGYTF,TGTGCCACCAGCAGAGGGGACAGGGGGCGAGGCTACACCTTC
TRBJ2-3,NA,NA,TRBV6-5,16,CASSYSGISGTDTQYF,TGTGCCAGCAGTTACTCCGGGATAAGTGGCACAGATACGCAGTATTTT
TRBJ2-2,TRBD1,NA,TRBV9,15,CASSADRGQGGELFF,TGTGCCAGCAGCGCCGACAGGGGGCAGGGCGGGGAGCTGTTTTTT
TRBJ2-5,NA,NA,TRBV24-1,14,CATSDSRLGETQYF,TGTGCCACCAGTGATTCCCGACTCGGGGAGACCCAGTACTTC
TRBJ2-3,TRBD2,NA,TRBV24-1,17,CATSGEREGPSTDTQYF,TGTGCCACCAGCGGAGAGCGGGAGGGCCCTAGCACAGATACGCAGTATTTT
TRBJ2-2,NA,NA,TRBV6-5,13,CASSLRGTGELFF,TGTGCCAGCAGCCTGAGGGGGACCGGGGAGCTGTTTTTT
TRBJ2-5,TRBD2,NA,TRBV10-3,13,CAIRESGGETQYF,TGTGCCATCCGCGAGTCGGGGGGAGAGACCCAGTACTTC
TRBJ2-1,NA,few,TRBV4-1,13,CASSLQRYNEQFF,TGCGCCAGCAGCCTCCAGCGGTACAATGAGCAGTTCTTC
TRBJ2-1,TRBD2,NA,TRBV30,18,CAWRAGTSGGLSYNEQFF,TGTGCCTGGAGGGCTGGGACTAGCGGGGGCCTCTCCTACAATGAGCAGTTCTTC
TRBJ2-1,TRBD2,NA,TRBV6-5,15,CASSSTAGAYNEQFF,TGTGCCAGCAGTTCCACGGCGGGAGCATACAATGAGCAGTTCTTC
TRBJ2-7,TRBD2,NA,TRBV6-6,15,CASSYTSGGPYEQYF,TGTGCCAGCAGTTACACTAGCGGGGGACCCTACGAGCAGTACTTC
TRBJ1-6,TRBD1,NA,TRBV25-1,15,CASSEGDRGVSPLHF,TGTGCCAGCAGTGAAGGGGACAGGGGTGTGTCACCCCTCCACTTT
TRBJ2-3,TRBD1,NA,TRBV10-3,12,CAISQQGYTQYF,TGTGCCATCTCGCAACAGGGGTATACGCAGTATTTT
TRBJ2-3,NA,NA,TRBV11-2,14,CASSSGLDVRTQYF,TGTGCCAGCAGCTCGGGACTGGATGTGAGGACGCAGTATTTT
TRBJ2-1,TRBD2,NA,TRBV27,17,CASSSDGLAGRIDEQFF,TGTGCCAGCAGCTCTGACGGGCTAGCGGGGCGGATCGATGAGCAGTTCTTC
TRBJ1-3,NA,few,TRBV5-4,15,CASSFGTGTGNTIYF,TGTGCCAGCAGCTTCGGAACAGGGACCGGAAACACCATATATTTT
TRBJ2-1,TRBD2,NA,TRBV2,15,CASKPSGAVTGEQFF,TGTGCCAGCAAACCGAGCGGGGCGGTGACGGGTGAGCAGTTCTTC
TRBJ2-3,TRBD2,NA,TRBV4-1,17,CASSQDERGGFTHTQYF,TGCGCCAGCAGCCAAGATGAGCGGGGGGGTTTCACTCATACGCAGTATTTT
TRBJ1-1,NA,few,TRBV10-3,14,CAIRDNGLNTEAFF,TGTGCCATCCGGGACAACGGTTTGAACACTGAAGCTTTCTTT
TRBJ2-5,NA,once,TRBV2,14,CASLGRAGRETQYF,TGTGCCAGCTTAGGTCGGGCAGGGCGCGAGACCCAGTACTTC
TRBJ1-2,TRBD1,NA,TRBV19,14,CASSKTGALYGYTF,TGTGCCAGTAGTAAGACAGGGGCGCTGTATGGCTACACCTTC
TRBJ2-2,NA,NA,TRBV11-3,15,CASSQTQGIYGELFF,TGTGCCAGCAGCCAAACGCAGGGGATATACGGGGAGCTGTTTTTT
TRBJ2-2,NA,once,TRBV5-1,14,CASSLAVRTGELFF,TGCGCCAGCAGCTTGGCAGTACGCACCGGGGAGCTGTTTTTT
TRBJ2-3,TRBD1,NA,TRBV5-1,13,CASSPDRVGTQYF,TGCGCCAGCAGCCCGGACAGGGTTGGTACGCAGTATTTT
TRBJ2-5,NA,NA,TRBV7-2,14,CASSLDRGRETQYF,TGTGCCAGCAGCTTAGATCGGGGTAGGGAGACCCAGTACTTC
TRBJ2-2,TRBD1,NA,TRBV7-2,16,CASSLVGQGKSGELFF,TGTGCCAGCAGCTTAGTGGGACAGGGGAAATCCGGGGAGCTGTTTTTT
TRBJ2-3,NA,NA,TRBV6-1,17,CASSELRQGITADTQYF,TGTGCCAGCAGTGAACTTAGGCAGGGGATCACGGCAGATACGCAGTATTTT
TRBJ2-1,NA,once,TRBV5-4,14,CASSLSSSYNEQFF,TGTGCCAGCAGCTTGTCCAGCTCCTACAATGAGCAGTTCTTC
TRBJ1-1,TRBD1,NA,TRBV28,15,CASSAAQGRNTEAFF,TGTGCCAGCAGTGCAGCACAGGGGAGGAACACTGAAGCTTTCTTT
TRBJ1-5,TRBD1,NA,TRBV27,14,CASSSGQGNQPQHF,TGTGCCAGCAGTTCTGGACAGGGCAATCAGCCCCAGCATTTT
TRBJ2-2,NA,NA,TRBV27,12,CASSFLTGELFF,TGTGCCAGCAGTTTTCTCACCGGGGAGCTGTTTTTT
TRBJ2-7,NA,once,TRBV6-4,15,CASSDGQRRCYEQYF,TGTGCCAGCAGCGATGGACAGCGGAGATGCTACGAGCAGTACTTC
TRBJ2-5,NA,NA,TRBV5-1,14,CASSLDSSEETQYF,TGCGCCAGCAGCTTGGATTCTAGCGAAGAGACCCAGTACTTC
TRBJ2-2,NA,few,TRBV2,12,CASRLNTGELFF,TGTGCCAGCAGATTAAACACCGGGGAGCTGTTTTTT
TRBJ1-3,NA,NA,TRBV3-1/TRBV3-2,14,CASSPAASGNTIYF,TGTGCCAGCAGCCCGGCGGCCTCTGGAAACACCATATATTTT
TRBJ1-1,NA,NA,TRBV11-1,15,CASTPKKTWNTEAFF,TGTGCCTCCACCCCGAAGAAAACATGGAACACTGAAGCTTTCTTT
TRBJ2-7,TRBD2,once,TRBV24-1,21,CATSDPGTSGRFRKVCYEQYF,TGTGCCACCAGTGATCCTGGGACTAGCGGGAGATTTAGGAAAGTTTGCTACGAGCAGTACTTC
TRBJ2-2,NA,few,TRBV28,13,CETESPNTGELFF,TGTGAAACTGAATCCCCGAACACCGGGGAGCTGTTTTTT
TRBJ2-1,TRBD1,NA,TRBV27,15,CASRKTGGSYNEQFF,TGTGCCAGCAGGAAAACAGGGGGGTCCTACAATGAGCAGTTCTTC
TRBJ2-4,TRBD1,few,TRBV5-6,19,CASSRRGEYLGDRANIQYF,TGTGCCAGCAGCCGTCGCGGGGAGTACCTTGGGGACAGGGCCAACATTCAGTACTTC
TRBJ2-7,TRBD1,once,TRBV2,13,CASRTGGAYEQYF,TGTGCCAGCAGGACAGGGGGCGCATACGAGCAGTACTTC
TRBJ2-2,TRBD2,NA,TRBV19,16,CASSQGLAGDTGELFF,TGTGCCAGTAGTCAGGGACTAGCGGGGGACACCGGGGAGCTGTTTTTT
TRBJ2-7,TRBD1,NA,TRBV3-1/TRBV3-2,16,CASSHQAGTGSHEQYF,TGTGCCAGCAGCCACCAAGCCGGGACAGGGTCGCACGAGCAGTACTTC
TRBJ2-3,TRBD1,NA,TRBV24-1,19,CATSDPPGQGEDWTDTQYF,TGTGCCACCAGTGATCCTCCGGGACAGGGAGAGGACTGGACAGATACGCAGTATTTT
TRBJ1-6,TRBD1,NA,TRBV4-1,13,CASSQGQGLPLHF,TGCGCCAGCAGCCAGGGACAGGGGTTACCCCTCCACTTT
TRBJ1-1,NA,few,TRBV15,13,CATSRDSYRQAFF,TGTGCCACCAGCAGAGACTCCTACCGTCAAGCTTTCTTT